The rows below give T cell receptor beta chains drawn from one sample of a study of T-cell reconstitution after alpha-beta-depleted transplantation in children. TCRdb re-analysed the PCR reads in MiXCR, keeping a single row per CDR3 protein. The table records about 870,000 distinct CDR3 sequences, less than 20% of them present only once. Source: PBMCs, mostly from graft donor cells, taken 360 days after TCRalphabeta/CD19-depleted stem cell transplant. These receptors were taken from a male patient aged 10-17 years who had a stem cell transplant for acute lymphoblastic leukemia, so the T cells may come from the graft donor. CDR3s include the opening cysteine and the closing phenylalanine or tryptophan. The D gene is left open where the match is weak. Size tells how often a clone was seen (once, few, many) or the class of an expanded clone, and some rows leave it out.

V: TRBV4-1; size: few; D: TRBD2; J: TRBJ2-3; CDR3: CASSQVPSGRGNTQYF; DNA: TGCGCCAGCAGCCAAGTCCCCAGCGGGAGGGGGAATACGCAGTATTTT
V: TRBV20-1; size: many; D: TRBD1; J: TRBJ2-7; CDR3: CSARQGSYEQYF; DNA: TGCAGTGCGAGACAGGGCTCCTACGAGCAGTACTTC
V: TRBV12-3/TRBV12-4; size: many; D: -; J: TRBJ2-7; CDR3: CASRGPYEQYF; DNA: TGTGCCAGCAGGGGCCCCTACGAGCAGTACTTC
V: TRBV4-1; size: few; D: TRBD2; J: TRBJ2-1; CDR3: CASSQMTSGSLVEQFF; DNA: TGCGCCAGCAGCCAAATGACTAGCGGGAGTCTGGTTGAGCAGTTCTTC
V: TRBV10-3; size: few; D: -; J: TRBJ1-1; CDR3: CAISESPWTATEAFF; DNA: TGTGCCATCAGTGAGTCTCCGTGGACAGCCACTGAAGCTTTCTTT
V: TRBV20-1; size: -; D: -; J: TRBJ1-5; CDR3: CSAMDRFNQPQHF; DNA: TGCAGTGCTATGGACAGATTCAATCAGCCCCAGCATTTT
V: TRBV18; size: -; D: TRBD2; J: TRBJ2-2; CDR3: CASSSSSAGGPGELFF; DNA: TGTGCCAGCTCATCCTCCTCAGCGGGAGGGCCCGGGGAGCTGTTTTTT
V: TRBV30; size: few; D: TRBD1; J: TRBJ2-3; CDR3: CAWSNYRGFSTDTQYF; DNA: TGTGCCTGGAGTAACTACAGGGGGTTTAGCACAGATACGCAGTATTTT
V: TRBV16; size: -; D: TRBD1; J: TRBJ2-5; CDR3: CASSLDRGRPETQYF; DNA: TGTGCCAGCAGCCTCGACAGGGGGCGCCCGGAGACCCAGTACTTC
V: TRBV7-9; size: once; D: -; J: TRBJ2-1; CDR3: CASSFREGVYNEQFF; DNA: TGTGCCAGCAGCTTCCGAGAGGGAGTCTACAATGAGCAGTTCTTC
V: TRBV9; size: few; D: TRBD2; J: TRBJ2-1; CDR3: CASSSSGRGTYNEQFF; DNA: TGTGCCAGCAGCAGTAGCGGGAGGGGAACCTACAATGAGCAGTTCTTC
V: TRBV27; size: -; D: -; J: TRBJ1-4; CDR3: CASSPWTSANEKLFF; DNA: TGTGCCAGCAGCCCGTGGACATCCGCTAATGAAAAACTGTTTTTT
V: TRBV6-5; size: few; D: -; J: TRBJ1-1; CDR3: CASSYREVVAEAFF; DNA: TGTGCCAGCAGTTATCGGGAGGTTGTCGCTGAAGCTTTCTTT
V: TRBV27; size: -; D: -; J: TRBJ2-5; CDR3: CASSLIPAGETQYF; DNA: TGTGCCAGCAGTTTGATCCCGGCGGGAGAGACCCAGTACTTC
V: TRBV4-2; size: -; D: TRBD2; J: TRBJ2-3; CDR3: CASSQRGLAGEITDTQYF; DNA: TGTGCCAGCAGCCAACGGGGGCTAGCGGGAGAAATCACAGATACGCAGTATTTT
V: TRBV12-3/TRBV12-4; size: few; D: -; J: TRBJ1-3; CDR3: CASSFYGSGGGNTIYF; DNA: TGTGCCAGCAGTTTCTATGGGAGCGGAGGTGGAAACACCATATATTTT
V: TRBV2; size: few; D: TRBD2; J: TRBJ2-3; CDR3: CASRTSPSTDTQYF; DNA: TGTGCCAGTCGGACTAGCCCAAGCACAGATACGCAGTATTTT
V: TRBV15; size: few; D: -; J: TRBJ2-1; CDR3: CATSRGLGSSYNEQFF; DNA: TGTGCCACCAGCAGAGGACTAGGGAGCTCCTACAATGAGCAGTTCTTC
V: TRBV12-3/TRBV12-4; size: few; D: TRBD2; J: TRBJ2-7; CDR3: CASSFLAGATYEQYF; DNA: TGTGCCAGCAGTTTTCTGGCGGGAGCTACCTACGAGCAGTACTTC
V: TRBV5-1; size: -; D: -; J: TRBJ1-1; CDR3: CASKENTEAFF; DNA: TGCGCCAGTAAAGAGAACACTGAAGCTTTCTTT
V: TRBV18; size: few; D: TRBD1; J: TRBJ1-5; CDR3: CASSPPTPRGPGQPQHF; DNA: TGTGCCAGCTCACCCCCGACCCCCAGGGGGCCTGGTCAGCCCCAGCATTTT
V: TRBV6-1; size: -; D: -; J: TRBJ1-4; CDR3: CASGRSDATNEKLFF; DNA: TGTGCCAGCGGGCGAAGCGACGCAACTAATGAAAAACTGTTTTTT
V: TRBV4-1; size: -; D: TRBD2; J: TRBJ2-7; CDR3: CASSHQREGYEQYF; DNA: TGCGCCAGCAGCCATCAGCGGGAGGGGTACGAGCAGTACTTC
V: TRBV5-1; size: few; D: TRBD1; J: TRBJ2-3; CDR3: CASSWTGASDTQYF; DNA: TGCGCCAGCAGCTGGACAGGGGCAAGTGATACGCAGTATTTT
V: TRBV27; size: many; D: -; J: TRBJ2-7; CDR3: CASSLLDNYEQYF; DNA: TGTGCCAGCAGTTTATTGGACAATTACGAGCAGTACTTC
V: TRBV18; size: few; D: -; J: TRBJ2-7; CDR3: CASRRPGNEQYF; DNA: TGTGCCAGCCGACGCCCGGGGAACGAGCAGTACTTC
V: TRBV5-5; size: -; D: TRBD2; J: TRBJ2-7; CDR3: CASSHPGGGTYEQYF; DNA: TGTGCCAGCAGCCACCCGGGGGGTGGAACCTACGAGCAGTACTTC
V: TRBV5-1; size: -; D: -; J: TRBJ2-3; CDR3: CASSSSESGMSDTQYF; DNA: TGCGCCAGCAGTTCCTCAGAATCCGGTATGTCAGATACGCAGTATTTT
V: TRBV3-1; size: -; D: -; J: TRBJ2-5; CDR3: CASSQTGETQYF; DNA: TGTGCCAGCAGCCAAACAGGAGAGACCCAGTACTTC
V: TRBV11-2; size: few; D: -; J: TRBJ2-7; CDR3: CASSLDLGYHEQYF; DNA: TGTGCCAGCAGCTTAGATCTAGGGTACCACGAGCAGTACTTC
V: TRBV3-1; size: few; D: -; J: TRBJ2-6; CDR3: CASSQELFPNVLTF; DNA: TGTGCCAGCAGCCAAGAGCTATTTCCCAACGTCCTGACTTTC
V: TRBV9; size: many; D: TRBD2; J: TRBJ2-1; CDR3: CASSAGLAPRHEQFF; DNA: TGTGCCAGCAGCGCCGGACTAGCTCCGCGCCATGAGCAGTTCTTC
V: TRBV12-3/TRBV12-4; size: many; D: -; J: TRBJ2-1; CDR3: CASSLGTHPWGEQFF; DNA: TGTGCCAGCAGTTTAGGGACTCACCCCTGGGGTGAGCAGTTCTTC
V: TRBV5-1; size: few; D: TRBD2; J: TRBJ2-1; CDR3: CASSGPGLAGGPYNEQFF; DNA: TGCGCCAGCAGCGGACCGGGACTAGCGGGAGGGCCATACAATGAGCAGTTCTTC
V: TRBV20-1; size: many; D: -; J: TRBJ2-5; CDR3: CSAPDWKETQYF; DNA: TGCAGTGCTCCGGACTGGAAAGAGACCCAGTACTTC
V: TRBV6-4; size: -; D: TRBD2; J: TRBJ2-1; CDR3: CASSDGTSGDNEQFF; DNA: TGTGCCAGCAGTGACGGGACTAGCGGCGACAATGAGCAGTTCTTC
V: TRBV18; size: -; D: TRBD2; J: TRBJ2-1; CDR3: CASSPVAGVKYNEQFF; DNA: TGTGCCAGCTCACCGGTAGCGGGAGTGAAGTACAATGAGCAGTTCTTC
V: TRBV7-9; size: -; D: TRBD2; J: TRBJ2-1; CDR3: CASSLPRLAGQTWEFF; DNA: TGTGCCAGCAGCCTACCCAGACTAGCGGGACAAACCTGGGAGTTCTTC
V: TRBV15; size: -; D: TRBD2; J: TRBJ2-5; CDR3: CATSRDGGVASGRETQYF; DNA: TGTGCCACCAGCAGAGATGGTGGGGTGGCTAGCGGGAGGGAGACCCAGTACTTC